These 11 T cell receptor beta chains were sequenced from one sample in a study of cytotoxic CD8 clonotypes in ibrutinib-treated CLL. Generated by immunoSEQ multiplex PCR, the TCRdb table keeps only in-frame clones and is missing some. The top ten clones hold 5% to 7% of a sample with about 310,000 clones, 70% to 80% of them seen once. The sample was PBMCs, taken before ibrutinib treatment. The receptors originated from a human donor with chronic lymphocytic leukemia.

This rearrangement joins TRBV27 to TRBJ2-7; TRBD1 aligns across 10 bases. V was pared by 5 bases and J by 6 bases, with 10 bases of the junction left unmatched. This CDR3 comprises 15 residues. CDR1 is MNHEY, CDR2 SMNVEV, per germline (reference sequence). The CDR3 here is CASSINRDRGAEQYF. CDR3 nucleotides: TGTGCCAGCAGTATAAACCGGGACAGGGGCGCCGAGCAGTACTTC.

CDR3 protein: CASSYLASTDTQYF. In DNA form, the CDR3 reads TGTGCCAGCAGTTACTTAGCCTCCACGGATACGCAGTATTTT. The chain carries TRBV6-5 and TRBJ2-3; D not certain. This CDR3 is built from 14 residues. Trimming removed 1 base at V and 6 bases at J, with 11 bases between. Germline V CDR1 and CDR2: MNHEY, SVGAGI.

The chain uses TRBV6-5 and TRBJ1-1; 8 nucleotides agree with TRBD1. The V and J ends lost 4 bases and 3 bases, in that order; junction bases with no gene match: 10. Germline values: CDR1 MNHEY, CDR2 SVGAGI. The CDR3 runs to 16 residues. The CDR3 loop is CASSSRQGFPYTEAFF. CDR3 DNA sequence: TGTGCCAGCAGTTCCCGACAGGGGTTCCCTTACACTGAAGCTTTCTTT.

This sequence joins TRBV7-9 and TRBJ2-7; 8 nucleotides match TRBD2. Germline CDR1 and CDR2: SEHNR and FQNEAQ (reference sequence). The CDR3 covers 13 residues. Germline trimming cut 6 bases from V and 4 bases from J; bases unmatched to any gene: 5. The CDR3 here is CASSSGGPYEQYF. The CDR3 DNA sequence: TGTGCCAGCAGTTCGGGAGGGCCGTACGAGCAGTACTTC.

CDR3 in DNA: TGTGCCAGCAGCCAGGGAGGTGCGAACAGCCCGTACGAGCAGTACTTC. Translated: CASSQGGANSPYEQYF. The chain uses TRBV11-2 and TRBJ2-7; possibly TRBD2 for D (6 bases). The V gene lost 5 bases and the J gene lost 4 bases, with 21 bases spanning the gap. The CDR3 length is 16 residues. Germline CDR1 is SGHAT and CDR2 is FQNNGV.

The rearrangement uses TRBV5-4 and TRBJ2-3; 10 bases fit TRBD2. With V trimmed by 7 bases and J by 3 bases, 8 bases remained unmatched. The CDR3 covers 15 residues. CDR1 is SGHNT and CDR2 is YYREEE in the germline V gene (reference sequence). In nucleotides, the CDR3 is TGTGCCAGCCTCCAAAATAGCGGGAGGACAGATACGCAGTATTTT. Amino acid sequence: CASLQNSGRTDTQYF.

The J gene is TRBJ2-1, the V gene TRBV6-5, with TRBD2 as a possible D gene (5 bases). Trimming took off 6 bases at V and 8 bases at J, with 11 bases between the two ends. Germline lookup yields CDR1 MNHEY and CDR2 SVGAGI. The length of the CDR3 is 12 residues. In DNA form, the CDR3 reads TGTGCCAGCAGGCTAGCCTCGCATGAGCAGTTCTTC. Amino acids: CASRLASHEQFF.

The gene calls are TRBV6-5 and TRBJ2-1, with D maybe TRBD2 (5 bases). The V end lost 4 bases, the J end lost 4 bases, and 8 bases lay between the germline ends. CDR3 length: 13 residues. Germline V CDR1 and CDR2: MNHEY, SVGAGI. For the CDR3, the DNA is TGTGCCAGCAGTTCTGGGAGATACAATGAGCAGTTCTTC. It yields the protein CASSSGRYNEQFF.

This chain links TRBV7-2 with TRBJ2-3; D may correspond to TRBD1 or TRBD2 (6 bases each). There are 15 residues in the CDR3. In germline, CDR1 is SGHTA, CDR2 FQGNSA. V was clipped by 3 bases and J by 4 bases, with 14 bases between them. CDR3 residues: CASSFAGGESDTQYF. CDR3 bases: TGTGCCAGCAGCTTTGCCGGGGGCGAGTCAGATACGCAGTATTTT.

The chain uses TRBV19 and TRBJ2-7; D is perhaps TRBD2 (6 bases). The CDR3 is 15 amino acids. The V and J ends lost 6 bases and 0 bases respectively, with 15 bases between them. The germline CDR1 and CDR2 sequences are LNHDA and SQIVND (reference sequence). CDR3 in DNA: TGTGCCAGTAGCGGATGGGGACTGCCCTCCTACGAGCAGTACTTC. Translated, it gives CASSGWGLPSYEQYF.

The V and J genes are TRBV27 and TRBJ2-2, with D possibly matching TRBD1 (5 bases). Trimming removed 4 bases from V and 7 bases from J, with 28 bases in between. This CDR3 comprises 19 residues. Germline-derived CDR1 and CDR2 are MNHEY and SMNVEV (reference sequence). The CDR3 sequence: CASSYIGLGAPFRDGELFF. CDR3 coding DNA: TGTGCCAGCAGTTATATCGGGTTAGGGGCGCCTTTTCGCGACGGGGAGCTGTTTTTT.